The 28 T cell receptor beta chains in this list originate from one sample, sequenced in a study of cytomegalovirus exposure and HLA in healthy donors (dated by TCRdb to the late 2010s). The library was generated by the immunoSEQ multiplex PCR assay. For the multiplex PCR, a mixture combining 60 forward primers for TCR Vbeta segments and 13 reverse primers for TCR Jbeta segments was used. Entries here come from immuneACCESS through TCRdb and include only in-frame sequences with V and J called. Some clones fail to appear in such tables; in the studies checked, an unresolved V gene covers under half of the shortfall, and the cause of the remainder is unknown. A total of approximately 79,000 clones appear in this sample, 78% of them only once. 5.5% of the sample is in the top ten clones. The source material was PBMCs. These receptor sequences come from a male donor in good health and CMV-seropositive.

The chain uses TRBV6-5 and TRBJ2-7; 8 bases match TRBD1. This CDR3 comprises 15 residues. Germline CDR1 MNHEY, CDR2 SVGAGI. After removal of 6 bases from V and 2 bases from J, the junction contained 9 bases not matched to a gene. CDR3 loop: CASSRDRGDTYEQYF. The CDR3 region has the DNA TGTGCCAGCAGCCGAGACAGGGGCGACACCTACGAGCAGTACTTC.

The V and J genes are TRBV5-1 and TRBJ2-7, with D perhaps assigned TRBD1 or TRBD2 (5 bases each). V lost 4 bases to trimming and J lost 5 bases, with 16 bases between them. The CDR3 loop spans 14 amino acids. CDR1 is SGHRS and CDR2 is YFSETQ in the germline V gene. In DNA, the CDR3 is TGCGCCAGCAGCCTGGGGCGGGTTTTCGACGAGCAGTACTTC. Translating it yields CASSLGRVFDEQYF.

This clone has only one observation. This sequence joins TRBV7-2 and TRBJ2-2; TRBD2 might be the D (5 bases). V dropped 2 bases and J dropped 7 bases, with 17 bases sitting between them. The CDR3 contains 16 residues. CDR1 is SGHTA, CDR2 FQGNSA, per germline. The CDR3 loop reads CASSLQTRSGGGELFF. The CDR3 nucleotides read TGTGCCAGCAGCTTACAAACTAGATCGGGTGGCGGGGAGCTGTTTTTT. Full variable domain (rest looked up from reference TRBV7-2 and TRBJ2-2): GAGVSQSPSNKVTEKGKDVELRCDPISGHTALYWYRQSLGQGLEFLIYFQGNSAPDKSGLPSDRFSAERTGGSVSTLTIQRTQQEDSAVYLCASSLQTRSGGGELFFGEGSRLTVL.

The chain carries TRBV6-5 and TRBJ2-7; TRBD2 matches 7 bases. The CDR3 has 14 residues. The ends lost 5 bases at V and 0 bases at J; junction bases unmatched: 4. Germline V lookup: CDR1 MNHEY, CDR2 SVGAGI. The CDR3 is CASSTSASSYEQYF. The DNA for the CDR3 is TGTGCCAGCAGTACTAGCGCTAGCTCCTACGAGCAGTACTTC.

The rearrangement uses TRBV28 and TRBJ2-4; D is unclear. This CDR3 is 16 amino acids long. Trimming pared 5 bases from V and 0 bases from J, leaving 14 bases between. Per germline, CDR1 MDHEN and CDR2 SYDVKM. The CDR3 loop reads CASSPPSYLAKNIQYF. The CDR3 DNA sequence: TGTGCCAGCAGTCCCCCTTCGTATCTAGCCAAAAACATTCAGTACTTC.

This chain links TRBV23-1 with TRBJ2-3; D unclear. TRBV23-1 is annotated as an ORF whose role is uncertain. Trimming left V 8 bases short and J 1 base short, with 13 bases between. The CDR3 is made up of 14 amino acids. The CDR3 DNA follows: TGCGCCAGCGGCTACGAAACAGGCACAGATACGCAGTATTTT. Translation gives CASGYETGTDTQYF.

The chain carries TRBV25-1 and TRBJ2-7; 12 bases map to TRBD2. The CDR3 consists of 14 residues. The V segment lost 4 bases and the J segment 3 bases; nucleotides outside the gene matches: 1. Germline V gene data show CDR1 as MGHDK and CDR2 as SYGVNS. The CDR3 here is CASSGGLAGYEQYF. The CDR3 nucleotides are TGTGCCAGCAGTGGGGGACTAGCGGGCTACGAGCAGTACTTC.

The chain has TRBV4-2 and TRBJ2-3; possible D gene TRBD1, 6 bases. Per the germline V gene, CDR1 is LGHNA and CDR2 is YNFKEQ. The CDR3 spans 18 residues. V lost 2 bases, J lost 2 bases, and 20 bases lay in between. The DNA for the CDR3 is TGTGCCAGCAGCCAACCAAGAGGGGGTGGAGGCCTCACAGATACGCAGTATTTT. Encoded protein: CASSQPRGGGGLTDTQYF.

The V call is TRBV27, the J call TRBJ2-7; D perhaps matches TRBD1 (6 bases). Germline V lookup: CDR1 MNHEY, CDR2 SMNVEV (reference sequence). V dropped 6 bases and J dropped 3 bases, with 15 bases sitting between them. CDR3 size: 14 residues. CDR3 residues: CASSYRVAGYEQYF. The CDR3 DNA sequence: TGTGCCAGCAGCTACAGGGTGGCTGGCTACGAGCAGTACTTC.

For the CDR3, the DNA is TGTGCCAGCAGCTTAGGGGCAGGGGTTGGGAGTCAGCCCCAGCATTTT. It encodes CASSLGAGVGSQPQHF. The chain carries TRBV7-8 and TRBJ1-5; tentatively, D is TRBD1 (6 bases). The CDR3 totals 16 residues. Germline V gene sequence: CDR1 SGHVS, CDR2 FQNEAQ. Trimming shortened V by 1 base and J by 6 bases, and 16 bases separated the two germline ends.

The CDR3 protein is CASSPQGGSYNSPLHF. The CDR3, as DNA: TGCGCCAGCAGCCCTCAGGGGGGCTCCTATAATTCACCCCTCCACTTT. The chain is built from TRBV4-1 and TRBJ1-6; 7 bases match TRBD1. Germline V gives CDR1 MGHRA, CDR2 YSYEKL. V lost 4 bases, J lost 0 bases, and 3 bases stayed unmatched. There are 16 residues in the CDR3.

V usage is TRBV5-5 and J usage is TRBJ2-6, with D perhaps matching TRBD1 (5 bases). V was pared by 7 bases and J by 0 bases, with 11 bases between. The CDR3 spans 15 residues. CDR1 is SGHKS and CDR2 is YYEKEE in the germline V gene (reference sequence). CDR3 residues: CASLSGLSGANVLTF. The CDR3 bases are TGTGCCAGCTTGTCAGGGCTCTCTGGGGCCAACGTCCTGACTTTC.

This sequence joins TRBV27 and TRBJ2-1, with 8 bases identical to TRBD2. Germline values: CDR1 MNHEY, CDR2 SMNVEV (reference sequence). CDR3 length equals 15 residues. The V gene end was trimmed by 5 bases and the J gene end by 2 bases; junction bases not matched to a gene: 5. CDR3 sequence (DNA): TGTGCCAGCAGTATAAGCGGGGGAGCCTACAATGAGCAGTTCTTC. It translates to CASSISGGAYNEQFF.

The V gene is TRBV5-1, the J gene TRBJ1-2; 7 bases are shared with TRBD1. The CDR3 extends over 15 amino acids. CDR1 and CDR2 (germline): SGHRS, YFSETQ. V lost 0 bases, J lost 14 bases, and 16 bases stayed unmatched. The CDR3 region is CASSLAEGAGRQITF. The CDR3 nucleotides read TGCGCCAGCAGCTTGGCCGAGGGGGCAGGGCGACAAATAACCTTC.

The chain recombines TRBV6-5 with TRBJ2-7; 10 bases map to TRBD2. The CDR3 loop spans 16 amino acids. Germline V CDR1 and CDR2: MNHEY, SVGAGI. After removal of 4 bases from V and 2 bases from J, the junction contained 8 bases not matched to a gene. CDR3 sequence (DNA): TGTGCCAGCAGTTCGTATCTAGCGGGGGCTGCCTACGAGCAGTACTTC. Its translation: CASSSYLAGAAYEQYF.

This chain connects TRBV19 to TRBJ1-1; TRBD1 matches 8 bases. From germline, CDR1 is LNHDA and CDR2 SQIVND (reference sequence). V lost 7 bases, J lost 5 bases, and 12 bases stayed unmatched. CDR3 size: 15 residues. This CDR3 is CASTVDRGSRTEAFF. CDR3 sequence (DNA): TGTGCCAGTACCGTCGACAGGGGAAGCAGGACTGAAGCTTTCTTT.

The chain has TRBV6-1 and TRBJ2-2; tentatively, D is TRBD1 (7 bases). Trimming removed 6 bases at V and 2 bases at J, with 10 bases between. The CDR3 length is 14 residues. Looked up from germline, CDR1 is MNHNS and CDR2 is SASEGT. The CDR3 is CASREGANTGELFF. In nucleotides, the CDR3 is TGTGCCAGCAGGGAGGGGGCCAACACCGGGGAGCTGTTTTTT.

This sequence joins TRBV7-9 and TRBJ2-1; the D is unclear. The V and J ends lost 8 bases and 6 bases respectively, with 14 bases between them. Germline V gives CDR1 SEHNR, CDR2 FQNEAQ (reference sequence). The length of the CDR3 is 13 residues. CDR3 coding DNA: TGTGCCAGCGGTTTAAGCTCCGGCAATGAGCAGTTCTTC. Amino acid sequence: CASGLSSGNEQFF. Based on the CDR3 plus reference TRBV7-9 and TRBJ2-1, the full variable domain is DTGVSQNPRHKITKRGQNVTFRCDPISEHNRLYWYRQTLGQGPEFLTYFQNEAQLEKSRLLSDRFSAERPKGSFSTLEIQRTEQGDSAMYLCASGLSSGNEQFFGPGTRLTVL.

The V gene is TRBV7-2, the J gene TRBJ2-5, with a weak D call TRBD2 (6 bases). The CDR3 covers 15 residues. In germline, CDR1 is SGHTA, CDR2 FQGNSA. The V and J ends lost 0 bases and 7 bases respectively, with 15 bases between them. The CDR3 DNA follows: TGTGCCAGCAGCTTAGCGTGGAGGGGTAGAGGGACCCAGTACTTC. This codes for CASSLAWRGRGTQYF.

The V and J genes are TRBV5-6 and TRBJ2-1; 8 positions agree with TRBD1. In germline, CDR1 is SGHDT, CDR2 YYEEEE. The CDR3 loop spans 15 amino acids. V lost 6 bases and J lost 5; bases outside the gene matches: 10. CDR3 region: CASTLQGADDNEQFF. CDR3 nucleotide sequence: TGTGCCAGCACCCTGCAGGGGGCGGATGACAATGAGCAGTTCTTC.

This clone was recorded once. This rearrangement joins TRBV6-5 to TRBJ2-3, with TRBD1 identical over 11 bases. V lost 6 bases, J lost 6 bases, and 8 bases stayed unmatched. The CDR3 length is 15 residues. From germline, CDR1 is MNHEY and CDR2 SVGAGI. The CDR3 nucleotides read TGTGCCAGCAGGAGACCGGGACAGGGGGTGGATACGCAGTATTTT. Protein sequence: CASRRPGQGVDTQYF.

The chain recombines TRBV6-1 with TRBJ2-5; 7 nucleotides agree with TRBD2. The CDR3 sequence is 14 residues long. Trimming at V came to 6 bases and at J to 4 bases, leaving 8 bases not matched to a gene. Germline V gene data show CDR1 as MNHNS and CDR2 as SASEGT. The CDR3 DNA reads as TGTGCCAGCAGGAGGGAGGGATTCGGAGAGACCCAGTACTTC. The encoded protein is CASRREGFGETQYF.

In its sample, this clone was seen a few times. Other DNA sequences in the sample encode the same CDR3. The chain employs TRBV9 and TRBJ2-1, with TRBD2 matching 8 bases. The CDR3 is 14 amino acids. Germline V gives CDR1 SGDLS, CDR2 YYNGEE. V dropped 2 bases and J dropped 6; count of bases not matched to a gene: 4. CDR3 amino acids: CASSVRSGSNEQFF. DNA of the CDR3: TGTGCCAGCAGCGTCCGGAGCGGGAGCAATGAGCAGTTCTTC.

J is TRBJ2-2 and V is TRBV6-4; 9 nucleotides agree with TRBD2. The CDR3 is made up of 17 amino acids. The germline V gene encodes CDR1 MRHNA and CDR2 SNTAGT. V lost 0 bases to trimming and J lost 2 bases; unmatched junction nucleotides: 4. The CDR3 DNA reads TGTGCCAGCAGTGACTCAGGGCTAGCGGGAAACACCGGGGAGCTGTTTTTT. Residues: CASSDSGLAGNTGELFF.

V and J are TRBV5-4 and TRBJ2-3, with D possibly matching TRBD1 (5 bases). Germline V gives CDR1 SGHNT, CDR2 YYREEE (reference sequence). CDR3 length: 15 amino acids. The germline V and J ends were trimmed by 1 base and 2 bases, with 11 bases remaining between them. In DNA, the CDR3 is TGTGCCAGCAGCTTGAGATGGGGCGTCACAGATACGCAGTATTTT. Translation gives CASSLRWGVTDTQYF.

V is TRBV9 and J is TRBJ2-1; the D is unclear. The CDR3 sequence is 14 residues long. Trimming left V 0 bases short and J 10 bases short, with 14 bases between. CDR1 and CDR2 from the germline V gene are SGDLS and YYNGEE. CDR3 protein: CASSVGGFRPEQFF. In nucleotides, the CDR3 is TGTGCCAGCAGCGTAGGAGGATTTCGGCCCGAGCAGTTCTTC.

This rearrangement joins TRBV30 to TRBJ1-1; 12 bases agree with TRBD1. The CDR3 has 16 amino acids. J was trimmed by 11 bases and V by 3 bases; bases with no gene match: 16. Germline V gives CDR1 GTSNPN, CDR2 SVGIG (reference sequence). The CDR3 sequence: CAWSVTPGQGAGRAFF. CDR3 DNA: TGTGCCTGGAGCGTAACCCCGGGACAGGGGGCGGGAAGGGCTTTCTTT.

V and J are TRBV5-6 and TRBJ1-6; 9 positions agree with TRBD1. Trimming at V came to 4 bases and at J to 12 bases, leaving 14 bases not matched to a gene. In germline, CDR1 is SGHDT, CDR2 YYEEEE. This CDR3 contains 16 residues. CDR3 in amino acids: CASSPITGGPPRPLHF. The CDR3 DNA sequence: TGTGCCAGCAGCCCGATTACAGGGGGCCCCCCGCGACCCCTCCACTTT.